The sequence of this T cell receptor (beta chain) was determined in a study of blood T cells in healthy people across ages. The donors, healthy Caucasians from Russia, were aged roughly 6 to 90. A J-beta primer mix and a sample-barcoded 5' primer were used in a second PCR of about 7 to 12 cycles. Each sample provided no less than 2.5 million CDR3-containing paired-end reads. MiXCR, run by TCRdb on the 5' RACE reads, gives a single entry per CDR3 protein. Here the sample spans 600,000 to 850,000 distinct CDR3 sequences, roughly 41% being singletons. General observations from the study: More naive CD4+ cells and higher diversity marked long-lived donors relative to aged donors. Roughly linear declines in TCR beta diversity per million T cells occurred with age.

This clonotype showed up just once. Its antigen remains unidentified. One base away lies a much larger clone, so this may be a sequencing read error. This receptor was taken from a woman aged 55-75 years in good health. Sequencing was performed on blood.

Here the CDR3 DNA reads TGCAGTGCTAAGAAGATCCCCGGCAGGGGGCTTGACACACCCCTCCACTTT. This translates into CSAKKIPGRGLDTPLHF. The chain employs TRBV20-1 and TRBJ1-6; 8 nucleotides match TRBD1. CDR3 size: 17 residues. From germline, CDR1 is DFQATT and CDR2 SNEGSKA (reference sequence). V shed 4 bases, J shed 11 bases, and the junction held 19 bases outside the gene matches.